The subject of this entry is one T cell receptor beta chain. These data belong to a study of blood T cells in healthy people across ages. The second PCR ran 7 to 11 cycles with a sample-barcoded 5' primer and J-beta primers. TCRdb recomputed calls from the 5' RACE reads with MiXCR, one row per CDR3 protein. Here the sample spans 600,000 to 1,000,000 distinct CDR3 sequences, 25% being singletons. The sample was also linked to a second study, of T cells of mothers and their children.

The origin of this receptor is a boy younger than 18 in good health. The sample consisted of blood.

Here the CDR3 reads CAWSGQLRNEKLFF. Here the CDR3 DNA reads TGTGCCTGGTCCGGACAGCTCCGAAATGAAAAACTGTTTTTT. The rearrangement uses TRBV30 and TRBJ1-4, with D perhaps matching TRBD1 (6 bases). This CDR3 is built from 14 residues. Germline V CDR1 and CDR2: GTSNPN, SVGIG (reference sequence). Deletions cut 5 bases from V and 5 bases from J, with 15 bases between.